This entry lists 23 T cell receptor beta chains sequenced from one sample in a study of blood T cell repertoires in COVID-19. The table came from immunoSEQ multiplex PCR; TCRdb's copy has only in-frame clones and leaves some out. The data hold roughly 60,000 clones, with almost 85% observed a single time. The sequenced sample consisted of peripheral blood. These receptors all come from a human donor in a cohort sampled during active COVID-19.

The chain couples TRBV28 to TRBJ2-1; D is unclear. The CDR3 is made up of 11 amino acids. Germline V lookup: CDR1 MDHEN, CDR2 SYDVKM. V lost 6 bases and J lost 9, with 9 bases in between. CDR3 in amino acids: CASSAAREQFF. CDR3 nucleotide sequence: TGTGCCAGCAGCGCGGCTCGTGAGCAGTTCTTC.

This chain joins TRBV7-9 and TRBJ2-5; D not resolved. The length of the CDR3 is 15 residues. V was cut by 3 bases and J by 4 bases, with 15 bases left in between. Germline CDR1 is SEHNR and CDR2 is FQNEAQ (reference sequence). CDR3 loop: CASSLALGNGETQYF. CDR3 in DNA: TGTGCCAGCAGCTTGGCGCTAGGAAACGGAGAGACCCAGTACTTC.

This CDR3 is CASSHLYGELFF. The CDR3 DNA follows: TGCGCCAGCAGCCACTTGTACGGGGAGCTGTTTTTT. The rearrangement joins TRBV4-1 to TRBJ2-2; no clear D gene. CDR1 is MGHRA and CDR2 is YSYEKL in the germline V gene. V gave up 3 bases and J gave up 7 bases, with 6 bases separating them. This CDR3 spans 12 amino acids.

The CDR3: CASSRQGDYNEQFF. CDR3 bases: TGTGCCAGCAGCCGTCAGGGCGACTACAATGAGCAGTTCTTC. The V call is TRBV4-2, the J call TRBJ2-1; the D gene is possibly TRBD1 (5 bases). Per germline, CDR1 LGHNA and CDR2 YNFKEQ. With 4 bases removed from V and 3 bases from J, the gap between germline ends came to 10 bases. The CDR3 sequence is 14 residues long.

This clone was counted only a few times. V is TRBV11-2 and J is TRBJ2-3; tentatively, D is TRBD2 (5 bases). Looked up from germline, CDR1 is SGHAT and CDR2 is FQNNGV. There are 15 residues in the CDR3. V lost 7 bases and J 4 bases, leaving 18 bases between the germline ends. The CDR3 loop reads CASTLHGVEADTQYF. The CDR3 DNA sequence: TGTGCCAGCACCCTTCACGGGGTGGAAGCAGATACGCAGTATTTT.

The V gene is TRBV11-2, the J gene TRBJ1-4; D may be TRBD1 (5 bases). V lost 4 bases and J lost 3, with 15 bases in between. Germline V gives CDR1 SGHAT, CDR2 FQNNGV. CDR3 size: 16 residues. This CDR3 reads CASSSGGGTANEKLFF. The CDR3 DNA reads TGTGCCAGCAGCTCTGGGGGGGGGACGGCTAATGAAAAACTGTTTTTT. Variable domain in full (rest from reference TRBV11-2 and TRBJ1-4): EAGVAQSPRYKIIEKRQSVAFWCNPISGHATLYWYQQILGQGPKLLIQFQNNGVVDDSQLPKDRFSAERLKGVDSTLKIQPAKLEDSAVYLCASSSGGGTANEKLFFGSGTQLSVL.

The CDR3 region has the DNA TGCAGCCAGACGAGAGGGGAGACCCAGTACTTC. It is translated as CSQTRGETQYF. The chain carries TRBV29-1 and TRBJ2-5; D is possibly TRBD2 (5 bases). Per the germline V gene, CDR1 is SQVTM and CDR2 is ANQGSEA. The CDR3 sequence is 11 residues long. Deletions cut 8 bases from V and 5 bases from J, with 12 bases between.

The chain combines TRBV10-2 with TRBJ1-2; D not certain. There are 14 residues in the CDR3. Germline assignment: CDR1 WSHSY and CDR2 SAAADI. With 2 bases removed from V and 2 bases from J, the gap between germline ends came to 9 bases. The CDR3 is CASSERPGNYGYTF. The CDR3, as DNA: TGCGCCAGCAGTGAGCGTCCAGGAAACTATGGCTACACCTTC.

The V call is TRBV7-2, the J call TRBJ2-5, with TRBD2 matching 12 bases. CDR1 is SGHTA, CDR2 FQGNSA, per germline. The CDR3 contains 15 residues. V lost 5 bases, J lost 5 bases, and 6 bases stayed unmatched. CDR3 loop: CASSPRTSGTETQYF. CDR3 in DNA: TGTGCCAGCAGCCCGCGGACTAGCGGGACGGAGACCCAGTACTTC.

V gene TRBV6-5 combines with J gene TRBJ1-1, with D unclear. The CDR3 loop spans 14 amino acids. The germline V gene encodes CDR1 MNHEY and CDR2 SVGAGI. Trimming took 2 bases from V and 1 from J, leaving 8 bases between them. As DNA, the CDR3 is TGTGCCAGCAGTTACGGTCCAGGGAACACTGAAGCTTTCTTT. It specifies CASSYGPGNTEAFF.

The chain employs TRBV7-9 and TRBJ1-4; 7 nucleotides align to TRBD1. V dropped 3 bases and J dropped 4; count of bases not matched to a gene: 8. The CDR3 length is 16 residues. Germline CDR1 reads SEHNR; CDR2 reads FQNEAQ (reference sequence). The chain's CDR3 is CASSFAGTAGNEKLFF. The CDR3 nucleotides are TGTGCCAGCAGCTTTGCCGGGACAGCTGGTAATGAAAAACTGTTTTTT.

The rearrangement links TRBV19 to TRBJ1-2, with 7 bases lining up with TRBD1. The CDR3 loop spans 14 amino acids. V trimming: 3 bases; J trimming: 7 bases; junction bases outside the gene matches: 8. Germline CDR1 is LNHDA and CDR2 is SQIVND (reference sequence). CDR3 sequence: CASSIRQGGGGYTF. The DNA for the CDR3 is TGTGCCAGTAGTATCCGACAGGGCGGAGGTGGCTACACCTTC.

Here the CDR3 reads CASSYSSQGNGYTF. The CDR3 DNA follows: TGTGCCAGCAGTTACTCGTCCCAGGGAAACGGCTACACCTTC. The chain combines TRBV6-5 with TRBJ1-2; perhaps TRBD1 as D (5 bases). The CDR3 loop spans 14 amino acids. Germline V lookup: CDR1 MNHEY, CDR2 SVGAGI. The V and J ends lost 0 bases and 8 bases respectively, with 13 bases between them.

This clone was counted between two and nine times. The rearrangement joins TRBV9 to TRBJ2-7, with D perhaps matching TRBD2 (5 bases). The CDR3 is made up of 15 amino acids. CDR1 is SGDLS, CDR2 YYNGEE, per germline. The V end lost 0 bases, the J end lost 2 bases, and 12 bases lay between the germline ends. The CDR3 DNA reads TGTGCCAGCAGCGTAGGTCCGGGAAAAACCTACGAGCAGTACTTC. This translates into CASSVGPGKTYEQYF.

The sample holds a few counts of this clone. The genes are TRBV6-5 and TRBJ2-2, with 7 nucleotides matching TRBD1. V was pared by 5 bases and J by 1 base, with 4 bases of the junction left unmatched. From germline, CDR1 is MNHEY and CDR2 SVGAGI. The CDR3 has 15 residues. For the CDR3, the DNA is TGTGCCAGCAGTACCCGGGACAGGAACACCGGGGAGCTGTTTTTT. It is translated as CASSTRDRNTGELFF.

The chain links TRBV27 to TRBJ2-1; TRBD2 matches at 10 bases. Germline-derived CDR1 and CDR2 are MNHEY and SMNVEV (reference sequence). The CDR3 length is 13 residues. V lost 5 bases to trimming and J lost 9 bases; unmatched junction nucleotides: 4. As DNA, the CDR3 is TGTGCCAGCAGTGGGACTAGCGAGGCTGAGCAGTTCTTC. Protein product: CASSGTSEAEQFF.

The rearrangement uses TRBV9 and TRBJ2-7; 9 bases are a match to TRBD2. With V trimmed by 0 bases and J by 8 bases, 9 bases remained unmatched. The CDR3 is 15 residues long. The V gene's germline CDR1 is SGDLS and CDR2 YYNGEE. The CDR3 DNA follows: TGTGCCAGCAGCGTAGTGTCTAGCGGGAACCCCAAGCAGTACTTC. Translated: CASSVVSSGNPKQYF.

The chain couples TRBV18 to TRBJ2-2, with 9 bases that match TRBD1. Germline CDR1 KGHSH, CDR2 LQKENI. The CDR3 loop spans 16 amino acids. J was trimmed by 4 bases and V by 3 bases; bases with no gene match: 6. The CDR3 loop reads CASSPWTGASTGELFF. DNA of the CDR3: TGTGCCAGCTCACCTTGGACAGGGGCGAGCACCGGGGAGCTGTTTTTT.

This chain uses TRBV5-4 with TRBJ2-7, with 9 bases identical to TRBD2. The CDR3 covers 15 residues. With 0 bases clipped from V and 3 bases from J, the junction kept 4 bases outside the gene matches. From germline, CDR1 is SGHNT and CDR2 YYREEE (reference sequence). The CDR3 DNA reads TGTGCCAGCAGCTTGGGGAGCGGGAGGTTCTACGAGCAGTACTTC. Translating it yields CASSLGSGRFYEQYF.

This chain joins TRBV28 and TRBJ1-5; D remains ambiguous. V lost 7 bases and J lost 5, with 21 bases in between. The CDR3 covers 16 residues. Germline V gives CDR1 MDHEN, CDR2 SYDVKM. Here the CDR3 reads CASIPSRPGIHQPQHF. CDR3 sequence (DNA): TGTGCCAGCATACCATCACGCCCCGGGATCCATCAGCCCCAGCATTTT.

The chain uses TRBV30 and TRBJ1-1; a weak D match, TRBD1 (5 bases). Trimming left V 2 bases short and J 1 base short, with 8 bases between. The CDR3 length is 13 residues. Germline assignment: CDR1 GTSNPN and CDR2 SVGIG (reference sequence). In nucleotides, the CDR3 is TGTGCCTGGAGTCGACAGACGAACACTGAAGCTTTCTTT. Its protein is CAWSRQTNTEAFF.

The V call is TRBV7-8, the J call TRBJ1-5; 9 nucleotides align to TRBD1. CDR1 SGHVS and CDR2 FQNEAQ come from the germline V gene. The CDR3 loop spans 17 amino acids. V gave up 7 bases and J gave up 0 bases; unmatched junction bases: 10. This CDR3 reads CASTRDRELYSNQPQHF. CDR3 bases: TGTGCCAGCACCAGGGACAGGGAGCTTTATAGCAATCAGCCCCAGCATTTT.

This chain connects TRBV6-2 or TRBV6-3 to TRBJ1-2; 8 bases match TRBD1. The CDR3 spans 15 residues. V lost 0 bases to trimming and J lost 7 bases; unmatched junction nucleotides: 7. Germline-derived CDR1 and CDR2 are MNHEY and SVGEGT. The CDR3 loop reads CASSYSGGQAGGYTF. For the CDR3, the DNA is TGTGCCAGCAGTTACTCGGGGGGACAGGCTGGTGGCTACACCTTC.